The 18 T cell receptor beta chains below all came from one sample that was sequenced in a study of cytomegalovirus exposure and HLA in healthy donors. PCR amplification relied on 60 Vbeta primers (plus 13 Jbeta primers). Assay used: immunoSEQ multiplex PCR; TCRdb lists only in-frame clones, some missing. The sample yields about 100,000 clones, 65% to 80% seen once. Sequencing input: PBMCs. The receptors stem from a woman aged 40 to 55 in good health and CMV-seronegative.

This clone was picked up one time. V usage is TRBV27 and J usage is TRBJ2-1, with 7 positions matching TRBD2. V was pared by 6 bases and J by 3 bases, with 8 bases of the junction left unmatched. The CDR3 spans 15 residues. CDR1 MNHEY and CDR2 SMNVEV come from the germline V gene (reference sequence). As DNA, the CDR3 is TGTGCCAGCAGGCGGGCTAGCGGCGACTACAATGAGCAGTTCTTC. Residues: CASRRASGDYNEQFF.

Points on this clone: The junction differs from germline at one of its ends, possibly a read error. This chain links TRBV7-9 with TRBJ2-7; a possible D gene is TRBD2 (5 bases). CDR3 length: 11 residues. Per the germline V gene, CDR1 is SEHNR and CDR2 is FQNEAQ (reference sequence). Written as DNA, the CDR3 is TGTGCCAGCGGACCAGACCGGGGAGAAGTGTTC. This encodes CASGPDRGEVF.

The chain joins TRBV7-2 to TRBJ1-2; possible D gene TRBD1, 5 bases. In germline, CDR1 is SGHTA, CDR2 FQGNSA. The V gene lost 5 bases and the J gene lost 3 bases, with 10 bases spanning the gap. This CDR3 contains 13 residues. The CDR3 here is CASSRDSYYGYTF. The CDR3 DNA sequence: TGTGCCAGCAGCCGAGACAGTTACTATGGCTACACCTTC.

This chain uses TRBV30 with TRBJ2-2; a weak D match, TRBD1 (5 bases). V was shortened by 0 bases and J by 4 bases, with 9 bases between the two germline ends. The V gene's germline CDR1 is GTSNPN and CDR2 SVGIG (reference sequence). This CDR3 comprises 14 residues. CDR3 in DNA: TGTGCCTGGAGTGTGGGGCCGGGCACCGGGGAGCTGTTTTTT. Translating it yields CAWSVGPGTGELFF.

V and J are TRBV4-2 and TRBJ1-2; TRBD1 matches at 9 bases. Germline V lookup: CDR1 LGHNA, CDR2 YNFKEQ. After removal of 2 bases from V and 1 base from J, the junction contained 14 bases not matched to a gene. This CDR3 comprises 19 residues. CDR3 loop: CASSQQPGDRDTSNYGYTF. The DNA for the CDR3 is TGTGCCAGCAGCCAACAACCCGGGGACAGGGACACGAGTAACTATGGCTACACCTTC.

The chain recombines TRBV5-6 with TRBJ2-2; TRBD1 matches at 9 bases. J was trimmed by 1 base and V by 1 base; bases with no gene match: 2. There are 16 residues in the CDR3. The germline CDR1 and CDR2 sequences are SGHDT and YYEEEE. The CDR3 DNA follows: TGTGCCAGCAGCTTGCCGGGACAGGGGAACACCGGGGAGCTGTTTTTT. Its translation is CASSLPGQGNTGELFF. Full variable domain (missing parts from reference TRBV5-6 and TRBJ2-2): DAGVTQSPTHLIKTRGQQVTLRCSPKSGHDTVSWYQQALGQGPQFIFQYYEEEERQRGNFPDRFSGHQFPNYSSELNVNALLLGDSALYLCASSLPGQGNTGELFFGEGSRLTVL.

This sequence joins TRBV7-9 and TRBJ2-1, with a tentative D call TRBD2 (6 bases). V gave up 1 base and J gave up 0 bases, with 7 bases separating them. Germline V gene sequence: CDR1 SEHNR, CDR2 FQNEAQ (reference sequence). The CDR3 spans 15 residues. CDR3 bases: TGTGCCAGCAGCTTAGACGGGGGCTCCTACAATGAGCAGTTCTTC. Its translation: CASSLDGGSYNEQFF.

The CDR3 here is CASSPQQGTDTQYF. The CDR3 region has the DNA TGTGCCAGCAGTCCACAACAGGGCACAGATACGCAGTATTTT. The rearrangement links TRBV28 to TRBJ2-3; weak D call: TRBD1 (5 bases). V was clipped by 5 bases and J by 1 base, with 10 bases between them. In germline, CDR1 is MDHEN, CDR2 SYDVKM. The CDR3 is made up of 14 amino acids.

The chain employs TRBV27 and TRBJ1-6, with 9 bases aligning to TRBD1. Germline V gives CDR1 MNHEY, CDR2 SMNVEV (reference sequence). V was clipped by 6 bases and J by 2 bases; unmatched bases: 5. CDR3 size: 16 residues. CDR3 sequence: CASRRGQGTYNSPLHF. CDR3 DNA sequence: TGTGCCAGCAGGAGAGGACAGGGGACCTATAATTCACCCCTCCACTTT.

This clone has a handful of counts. CDR3 nucleotide sequence: TGTGCCAGCTCACCAGGGGGACTAGCAGGCAATGAGCAGTTCTTC. It yields the protein CASSPGGLAGNEQFF. The chain is built from TRBV18 and TRBJ2-1; 9 bases match TRBD2. From germline, CDR1 is KGHSH and CDR2 LQKENI. The CDR3 has 15 amino acids. V lost 2 bases to trimming and J lost 6 bases; unmatched junction nucleotides: 5.

CDR3 residues: CASGYSGEQFF. The CDR3 DNA follows: TGTGCCAGCGGTTATAGCGGTGAGCAGTTCTTC. V and J are TRBV7-2 and TRBJ2-1, with D possibly being TRBD2 (6 bases). Germline CDR1 reads SGHTA; CDR2 reads FQGNSA. This CDR3 has 11 amino acids. V shed 8 bases and J shed 9 bases, with 11 bases lying between them.

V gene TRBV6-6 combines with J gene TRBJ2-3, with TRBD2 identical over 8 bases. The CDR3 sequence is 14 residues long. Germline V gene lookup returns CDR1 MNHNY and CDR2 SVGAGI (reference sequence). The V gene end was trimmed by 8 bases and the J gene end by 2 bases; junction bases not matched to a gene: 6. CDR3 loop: CASQSGRATDTQYF. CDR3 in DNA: TGTGCCAGCCAAAGCGGGAGAGCCACAGATACGCAGTATTTT.

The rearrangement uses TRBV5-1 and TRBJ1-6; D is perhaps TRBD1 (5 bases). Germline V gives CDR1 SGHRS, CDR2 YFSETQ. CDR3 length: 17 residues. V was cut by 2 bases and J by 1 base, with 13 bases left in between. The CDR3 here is CASSLQSGGSYNSPLHF. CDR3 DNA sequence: TGCGCCAGCAGCTTACAAAGTGGGGGGTCCTATAATTCACCCCTCCACTTT.

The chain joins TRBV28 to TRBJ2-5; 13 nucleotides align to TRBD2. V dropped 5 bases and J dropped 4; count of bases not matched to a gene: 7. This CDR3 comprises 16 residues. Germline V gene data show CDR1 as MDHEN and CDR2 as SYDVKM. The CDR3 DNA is TGTGCCAGCAGTCTCCACGGACTAGCGGGAGCAGAGACCCAGTACTTC. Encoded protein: CASSLHGLAGAETQYF.

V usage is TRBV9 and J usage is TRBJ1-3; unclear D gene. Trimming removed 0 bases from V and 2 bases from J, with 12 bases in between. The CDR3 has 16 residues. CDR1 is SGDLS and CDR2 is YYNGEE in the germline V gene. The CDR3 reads CASSVGAGVTGNTIYF. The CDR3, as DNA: TGTGCCAGCAGCGTAGGCGCCGGGGTAACTGGAAACACCATATATTTT. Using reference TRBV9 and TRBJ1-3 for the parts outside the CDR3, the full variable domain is DSGVTQTPKHLITATGQRVTLRCSPRSGDLSVYWYQQSLDQGLQFLIQYYNGEERAKGNILERFSAQQFPDLHSELNLSSLELGDSALYFCASSVGAGVTGNTIYFGEGSWLTVV.

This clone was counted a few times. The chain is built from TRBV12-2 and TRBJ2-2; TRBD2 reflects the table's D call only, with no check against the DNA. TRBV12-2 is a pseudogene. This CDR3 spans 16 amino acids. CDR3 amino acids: CASRLNPSVNTGELFF. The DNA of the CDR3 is TGTGCAAGTCGCTTAAATCCTAGCGTGAACACCGGGGAGCTGTTTTTT.

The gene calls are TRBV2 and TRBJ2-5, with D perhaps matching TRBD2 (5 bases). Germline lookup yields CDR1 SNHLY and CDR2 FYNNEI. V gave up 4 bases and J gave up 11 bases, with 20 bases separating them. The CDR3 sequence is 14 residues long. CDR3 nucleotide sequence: TGTGCCAGCAGTGCGGCTAGCCGGAATGTAAGGCAGTACTTC. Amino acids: CASSAASRNVRQYF. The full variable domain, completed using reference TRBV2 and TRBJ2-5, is EPEVTQTPSHQVTQMGQEVILRCVPISNHLYFYWYRQILGQKVEFLVSFYNNEISEKSEIFDDQFSVERPDGSNFTLKIRSTKLEDSAMYFCASSAASRNVRQYFGPGTRLLVL.

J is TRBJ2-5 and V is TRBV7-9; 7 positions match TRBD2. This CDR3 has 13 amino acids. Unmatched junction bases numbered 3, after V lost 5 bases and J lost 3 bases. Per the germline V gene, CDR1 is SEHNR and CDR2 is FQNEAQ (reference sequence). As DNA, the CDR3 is TGTGCCAGCAGCGATGGGGGGGAAGAGACCCAGTACTTC. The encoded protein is CASSDGGEETQYF.